The rows below give T cell receptor beta chains drawn from one sample of a study of blood T cell repertoires in COVID-19. Here immunoSEQ multiplex PCR was the method, and the copy in TCRdb shows in-frame clones only, minus some. The data show about 190,000 clones, with over 75% seen just once and approximately 13% held by the top ten. Input material: peripheral blood. All receptors come from a man aged 50 to 59 who had recovered from COVID-19. Both conserved end residues are trimmed from each CDR3. Fields, in order: V gene, clone size, CDR3 protein. Clone sizes are given selectively: once, few, many, or a class where the clone is expanded.

v_gene: TRBV5-6
abundance: .
CDR3aa: ASSLIVLPGEQY

v_gene: TRBV7-2
abundance: .
CDR3aa: ASSLSGGSTNEKLF

v_gene: TRBV10-3
abundance: .
CDR3aa: AISPRPATSGRLDTQY

v_gene: TRBV5-4
abundance: few
CDR3aa: ASSRPLDRGYGYT

v_gene: TRBV18
abundance: .
CDR3aa: ASSPRVLNTEAF

v_gene: TRBV5-1
abundance: .
CDR3aa: ASSLETGHNEKLF

v_gene: TRBV7-2
abundance: .
CDR3aa: ASSPLAGGYEQY

v_gene: TRBV29-1
abundance: .
CDR3aa: SVDNGFTDTQY

v_gene: TRBV24-1
abundance: .
CDR3aa: ATSDPTGGLEGYT

v_gene: TRBV7-9
abundance: .
CDR3aa: ASSLVGQDGETQY

v_gene: TRBV30
abundance: .
CDR3aa: AWSNFGFYNEQF

v_gene: TRBV6-2/TRBV6-3
abundance: .
CDR3aa: ASSGTSGRLETQY

v_gene: TRBV2
abundance: .
CDR3aa: ASRRTGVHEQY

v_gene: TRBV5-8
abundance: few
CDR3aa: ASIHDRGGMNTEAF

v_gene: TRBV10-3
abundance: once
CDR3aa: AMEDRGNTIY

v_gene: TRBV5-1
abundance: .
CDR3aa: ASSLASGGYNEQF

v_gene: TRBV5-1
abundance: .
CDR3aa: ASSLADNEQF

v_gene: TRBV5-4
abundance: .
CDR3aa: ASSLAQGIGSYEQY

v_gene: TRBV28
abundance: .
CDR3aa: ASRQGNNEQF

v_gene: TRBV18
abundance: .
CDR3aa: ASSRRTGNTEAF

v_gene: TRBV30
abundance: .
CDR3aa: AWTSPGQGVYEQY